Listed below are T cell receptor beta chains from one sample, sequenced in a study of T-cell reconstitution after alpha-beta-depleted transplantation in children. TCRdb reanalysed the PCR reads using MiXCR and keeps one entry per CDR3 protein. The sample has around 90,000 distinct CDR3 sequences, 15% to 19% seen once. The sequenced sample was PBMCs, mostly from graft donor cells, obtained 180 days after TCRalphabeta/CD19-depleted stem cell transplant. These receptors were collected from a male patient aged 2 to 9 who had a stem cell transplant for acute lymphoblastic leukemia, so the T cells may come from the graft donor. CDR3s leave out the opening cysteine and the closing phenylalanine or tryptophan. Each record gives: V gene, J gene, CDR3 protein.

v_call: TRBV5-1; j_call: TRBJ2-5; cdr3_aa: ASSFYGPQETQY
v_call: TRBV5-1; j_call: TRBJ2-2; cdr3_aa: ASRDRSNTGELF
v_call: TRBV27; j_call: TRBJ2-6; cdr3_aa: ASSLGYPGANVLT
v_call: TRBV10-3; j_call: TRBJ2-2; cdr3_aa: AISEGQGTYTGELF
v_call: TRBV12-3/TRBV12-4; j_call: TRBJ1-5; cdr3_aa: ASKGGVGQPQH
v_call: TRBV5-1; j_call: TRBJ2-5; cdr3_aa: ASSLAGTINQETQY
v_call: TRBV20-1; j_call: TRBJ2-1; cdr3_aa: SARDYGADYNSYNEQF
v_call: TRBV7-9; j_call: TRBJ1-1; cdr3_aa: ASSSYGPTEAF
v_call: TRBV7-2; j_call: TRBJ2-5; cdr3_aa: ASSLPGLAGVGGQY
v_call: TRBV5-1; j_call: TRBJ2-1; cdr3_aa: ASSLEYRLGNEQF
v_call: TRBV5-6; j_call: TRBJ1-2; cdr3_aa: ASGSGFGYS
v_call: TRBV12-3/TRBV12-4; j_call: TRBJ1-1; cdr3_aa: ASSQGQGAWTEAF
v_call: TRBV6-5; j_call: TRBJ1-4; cdr3_aa: ASSLQATNEKLF
v_call: TRBV18; j_call: TRBJ2-7; cdr3_aa: ASSPQRPDEQY
v_call: TRBV16; j_call: TRBJ2-3; cdr3_aa: ASSQSGPDTQY
v_call: TRBV4-2; j_call: TRBJ2-1; cdr3_aa: ASSIPRTGGPISYNEQF
v_call: TRBV20-1; j_call: TRBJ2-1; cdr3_aa: SASSRLAGTYNEQF